The source of this T cell receptor (beta chain) is a study of chemoradiotherapy in HPV16-positive cancers. Overall study: Two HPV16-positive patients' cells yielded candidate HPV-specific clones and common motifs. Broader study findings: During treatment, candidate HPV-specific clones and E7-related motifs expanded in tumor.

A note on this clone: Its specificity is not known.

Losses at the gene ends were 3 bases for V and 6 bases for J; bases not matched to a gene: 6. CDR1 and CDR2 (germline): SGHDT, YYEEEE. This CDR3 comprises 16 residues. Measured with immunoSEQ multiplex PCR; TCRdb has only the in-frame clones, and not every one. The table shows 5,000 to 8,000 clones, with roughly 84% occurring only once. Over chemoradiotherapy, repertoires were sampled more than once. The material was tumor tissue, obtained from a patient who underwent chemoradiotherapy. This chain joins TRBV5-6 and TRBJ2-3; 14 bases are shared with TRBD2. The sequence derives from a human donor with HPV-associated anogenital cancer. CDR3 nucleotides: TGTGCCAGCAGCTCGGGACTAGCGGGAGTTCCGGATACGCAGTATTTT. Protein: CASSSGLAGVPDTQYF.